One sample yielded the 32 T cell receptor beta chains listed below, sequenced in a study of blood T cell repertoires in COVID-19. Data came from immunoSEQ multiplex PCR; TCRdb stores just in-frame clones and leaves some out. Of 200,000 to 250,000 clones in the sample, less than 90% were seen once. The source material was peripheral blood. The receptors were sampled from a man in his forties or fifties with active or convalescent COVID-19.

V gene TRBV30 combines with J gene TRBJ1-5; D is unclear. The V and J ends lost 2 bases and 1 base respectively, with 9 bases between them. The V gene's germline CDR1 is GTSNPN and CDR2 SVGIG (reference sequence). The CDR3 spans 14 residues. The CDR3 coding sequence is TGTGCCTGGAGTAATACTGTGAGCAATCAGCCCCAGCATTTT. It yields the protein CAWSNTVSNQPQHF.

This clone was seen more than once but under ten times. The rearrangement joins TRBV6-5 to TRBJ1-5, with D perhaps TRBD1 (6 bases). This CDR3 comprises 15 residues. Trimming cost V 7 bases and J 0 bases, with 13 bases left between them. Germline V gene sequence: CDR1 MNHEY, CDR2 SVGAGI. The CDR3 is CASTGQTISNQPQHF. In DNA, the CDR3 is TGTGCCAGCACCGGACAGACGATTAGCAATCAGCCCCAGCATTTT.

The rearrangement joins TRBV10-3 to TRBJ2-1; weak D call: TRBD2 (5 bases). This CDR3 comprises 12 residues. Germline CDR1 and CDR2: ENHRY and SYGVKD. Trimming removed 6 bases at V and 2 bases at J, with 5 bases between. CDR3: CAISGAYNEQFF. DNA of the CDR3: TGTGCCATCAGCGGGGCCTACAATGAGCAGTTCTTC.

The count of this clone is one. The chain is built from TRBV9 and TRBJ2-1; 10 bases are shared with TRBD2. This CDR3 contains 16 residues. Trimming at V came to 4 bases and at J to 5 bases, leaving 9 bases not matched to a gene. Germline-derived CDR1 and CDR2 are SGDLS and YYNGEE. CDR3 amino acids: CASSPHPGLANNEQFF. CDR3 DNA sequence: TGTGCCAGCAGCCCTCATCCGGGACTAGCGAACAATGAGCAGTTCTTC.

V is TRBV12-3 or TRBV12-4 and J is TRBJ1-1; D is ambiguous. This CDR3 contains 13 residues. Trimming stripped 6 bases from V and 5 bases from J, with 13 bases between. The CDR3 reads CASSPTAMTEAFF. CDR3 nucleotide sequence: TGTGCCAGCAGCCCGACTGCGATGACTGAAGCTTTCTTT.

In the case of this clone: At the DNA level, this CDR3 is encoded by other sequences in the same sample as well. The gene calls are TRBV18 and TRBJ2-2, with D possibly matching TRBD2 (6 bases). CDR1 is KGHSH, CDR2 LQKENI, per germline. This CDR3 contains 14 residues. Trimming pared 3 bases from V and 1 base from J, leaving 6 bases between. The CDR3, as DNA: TGTGCCAGCTCACCGGGAGGGAACACCGGGGAGCTGTTTTTT. Residues: CASSPGGNTGELFF.

Comment on this clone: A read error may produce the germline difference seen at one junction end. The chain employs TRBV19 and TRBJ2-7, with 14 bases lining up with TRBD2. The CDR3 is made up of 15 amino acids. Germline values: CDR1 LNHDA, CDR2 SQIVND (reference sequence). The CDR3 protein is CASSIGTSGSGEQYF. In DNA form, the CDR3 reads TGTGCCAGTAGCATAGGGACTAGCGGGAGCGGCGAGCAGTACTTC.

The chain links TRBV30 to TRBJ2-7, with D possibly matching TRBD1 (6 bases). Per germline, CDR1 GTSNPN and CDR2 SVGIG (reference sequence). V was pared by 4 bases and J by 6 bases, with 13 bases between. The CDR3 sequence is 12 residues long. CDR3 region: CAWMGDRLEQYF. As DNA, the CDR3 is TGTGCCTGGATGGGCGACAGGCTCGAGCAGTACTTC.

This clone appeared many times. This chain links TRBV19 with TRBJ1-1; 9 bases agree with TRBD1. The CDR3 is 14 amino acids. The J segment lost 1 base and the V segment lost 5 bases, leaving 2 bases of the junction unmatched. Germline V gene lookup returns CDR1 LNHDA and CDR2 SQIVND (reference sequence). Written as DNA, the CDR3 is TGTGCCAGTAGTTGGGGACAGGGGAACACTGAAGCTTTCTTT. Its translation is CASSWGQGNTEAFF.

The chain couples TRBV5-1 to TRBJ1-6; no firm D call. Looked up from germline, CDR1 is SGHRS and CDR2 is YFSETQ. This CDR3 region has 15 residues. Trimming shortened V by 2 bases and J by 8 bases, and 14 bases separated the two germline ends. The CDR3 sequence is CASSFRGQPDSPLHF. The CDR3 bases are TGCGCCAGCAGCTTCCGAGGGCAACCGGATTCACCCCTCCACTTT.

J is TRBJ2-1 and V is TRBV19; TRBD1 matches 9 bases. Per germline, CDR1 LNHDA and CDR2 SQIVND (reference sequence). Trimming removed 3 bases from V and 5 bases from J; junction bases left unmatched: 5. This CDR3 contains 15 residues. The DNA of the CDR3 is TGTGCCAGTAGTATCGGCGGACAGGGGAACAATGAGCAGTTCTTC. As protein: CASSIGGQGNNEQFF. Full variable domain (outside the CDR3, taken from reference TRBV19 and TRBJ2-1): DGGITQSPKYLFRKEGQNVTLSCEQNLNHDAMYWYRQDPGQGLRLIYYSQIVNDFQKGDIAEGYSVSREKKESFPLTVTSAQKNPTAFYLCASSIGGQGNNEQFFGPGTRLTVL.

This chain connects TRBV10-2 to TRBJ1-1, with a tentative D call TRBD1 (6 bases). Trimming pared 5 bases from V and 11 bases from J, leaving 15 bases between. The CDR3 length is 12 residues. The germline V gene encodes CDR1 WSHSY and CDR2 SAAADI. DNA for the CDR3: TGCGCCAGCAGTCTAAGGGGGGGGGCCGCTTTCTTT. This codes for CASSLRGGAAFF.

This chain connects TRBV7-9 to TRBJ2-6; perhaps TRBD1 as D (6 bases). This CDR3 contains 17 residues. Germline V gene data show CDR1 as SEHNR and CDR2 as FQNEAQ (reference sequence). The V and J ends lost 2 bases and 3 bases respectively, with 14 bases between them. CDR3 sequence: CASSLPEQGSGANVLTF. CDR3 DNA: TGTGCCAGCAGCTTACCAGAACAGGGTAGTGGGGCCAACGTCCTGACTTTC.

The genes are TRBV19 and TRBJ1-5; D gene unclear. The V gene's germline CDR1 is LNHDA and CDR2 SQIVND (reference sequence). Trimming left V 7 bases short and J 4 bases short, with 11 bases between. This CDR3 spans 13 amino acids. The CDR3 loop is CASTRQVNQPQHF. The CDR3 DNA reads as TGTGCCAGTACCCGGCAGGTGAATCAGCCCCAGCATTTT.

The rearrangement joins TRBV19 to TRBJ2-1; maybe TRBD2 (6 bases). Germline loops: CDR1 LNHDA, CDR2 SQIVND (reference sequence). The CDR3 is 14 amino acids. Trimming shortened V by 3 bases and J by 1 base, and 7 bases separated the two germline ends. The CDR3 protein is CASSISGSYNEQFF. DNA for the CDR3: TGTGCCAGTAGTATTAGCGGATCCTACAATGAGCAGTTCTTC.

V gene TRBV28 combines with J gene TRBJ2-7; 8 bases are shared with TRBD1. CDR1 is MDHEN and CDR2 is SYDVKM in the germline V gene. This CDR3 is 16 amino acids long. Trimming cost V 6 bases and J 5 bases; bases outside gene matches: 15. Here the CDR3 reads CASRSPIRGRVDEQYF. CDR3 bases: TGTGCCAGCAGGAGCCCCATCAGGGGGCGCGTAGACGAGCAGTACTTC.

The chain uses TRBV7-6 and TRBJ2-1; TRBD1 might be the D (5 bases). This CDR3 contains 11 residues. Germline CDR1 is SGHVS and CDR2 is FNYEAQ. V dropped 5 bases and J dropped 10 bases, with 9 bases sitting between them. CDR3 sequence reads: CASSLTAEQFF. The CDR3 DNA follows: TGTGCCAGCAGCCTGACAGCCGAGCAGTTCTTC. The full variable domain, completed using reference TRBV7-6 and TRBJ2-1, is GAGVSQSPRYKVTKRGQDVALRCDPISGHVSLYWYRQALGQGPEFLTYFNYEAQQDKSGLPNDRFSAERPEGSISTLTIQRTEQRDSAMYRCASSLTAEQFFGPGTRLTVL.

This sequence joins TRBV4-1 and TRBJ1-2; TRBD1 aligns across 9 bases. The germline V gene encodes CDR1 MGHRA and CDR2 YSYEKL. Germline trimming cut 5 bases from V and 7 bases from J; bases unmatched to any gene: 5. The CDR3 loop spans 13 amino acids. CDR3 sequence (DNA): TGCGCCAGCAGCGGGGGGACAGGGCGTGGCTACACCTTC. It codes for CASSGGTGRGYTF.

This clone was observed once. The gene calls are TRBV13 and TRBJ2-1; 7 bases align to TRBD2. This CDR3 region has 18 residues. Germline-derived CDR1 and CDR2 are PRHDT and FYEKMQ (reference sequence). V shed 1 base and J 6 bases; nucleotides not matched to a gene: 15. In DNA, the CDR3 is TGTGCCAGCAGCTTAGCATTAGGGCTAGCGGCCCGTGTCAATGAGCAGTTCTTC. Translation gives CASSLALGLAARVNEQFF.

V and J are TRBV19 and TRBJ1-1; a weak D match, TRBD1 (6 bases). Germline CDR1 LNHDA, CDR2 SQIVND (reference sequence). There are 12 residues in the CDR3. V shed 5 bases and J shed 8 bases, with 12 bases lying between them. Written as DNA, the CDR3 is TGTGCCAGTAGTCACAGGGTCGGCGAAGCTTTCTTT. It encodes CASSHRVGEAFF.

This clone was detected only a few times. V is TRBV27 and J is TRBJ2-7; unclear D gene. CDR3 length: 12 residues. Trimming pared 6 bases from V and 0 bases from J, leaving 6 bases between. Germline CDR1 MNHEY, CDR2 SMNVEV (reference sequence). This chain's CDR3 is CASRPNSYEQYF. The CDR3 DNA is TGTGCCAGCAGACCTAACTCCTACGAGCAGTACTTC.

This clone was counted a few times. The rearrangement uses TRBV30 and TRBJ1-2; D gene ambiguous. Looked up from germline, CDR1 is GTSNPN and CDR2 is SVGIG (reference sequence). This CDR3 spans 12 amino acids. Trimming cost V 4 bases and J 7 bases, with 13 bases left between them. The CDR3 nucleotides read TGTGCCTGGACTAAACTTTCGGTTGGCTACACCTTC. This gives the protein CAWTKLSVGYTF.

For the CDR3, the DNA is TGTGCCAGCACCTCTAGGGGGCGATCCGGCTACGAGCAGTACTTC. Translation: CASTSRGRSGYEQYF. The V and J genes are TRBV28 and TRBJ2-7, with 7 bases identical to TRBD1. CDR3 length: 15 residues. Germline values: CDR1 MDHEN, CDR2 SYDVKM. Trimming at V came to 7 bases and at J to 3 bases, leaving 12 bases not matched to a gene.

This chain uses TRBV6-5 with TRBJ1-2; 9 nucleotides line up with TRBD1. Germline V CDR1 and CDR2: MNHEY, SVGAGI. CDR3 length: 14 amino acids. V lost 8 bases, J lost 8 bases, and 12 bases stayed unmatched. The CDR3 here is CASLTQGALGGYTF. The CDR3 DNA reads TGTGCCAGCCTGACACAGGGGGCGTTAGGAGGCTACACCTTC.

Note on this clone: The sample contains more than one DNA sequence encoding this CDR3. The rearrangement links TRBV19 to TRBJ2-2; the D gene is possibly TRBD1 (6 bases). CDR1 is LNHDA and CDR2 is SQIVND in the germline V gene (reference sequence). This CDR3 contains 19 residues. Between the trimmed V and J ends, which lost 5 bases and 0 bases, there was a span of 22 bases. CDR3 in DNA: TGTGCCAGTAGTCCCCGGGGACAACCGAACGAGGCGAACACCGGGGAGCTGTTTTTT. Amino acid sequence: CASSPRGQPNEANTGELFF.

The chain employs TRBV28 and TRBJ2-1, with 9 bases lining up with TRBD2. Trimming took 4 bases from V and 14 from J; bases not matched to a gene: 12. Germline-derived CDR1 and CDR2 are MDHEN and SYDVKM. The CDR3 loop spans 14 amino acids. CDR3 nucleotides: TGTGCCAGCAGTTCCCCGAGGGGACTAGCATATGAGTTCTTC. Translating it yields CASSSPRGLAYEFF.

This clone appeared a few times. The chain couples TRBV7-9 to TRBJ2-3; TRBD1 matches 7 bases. CDR3 size: 15 residues. The V and J ends lost 11 bases and 2 bases, in that order; junction bases with no gene match: 13. Germline values: CDR1 SEHNR, CDR2 FQNEAQ (reference sequence). CDR3 sequence reads: CAALQGNSATDTQYF. Here the CDR3 DNA reads TGTGCCGCCTTACAGGGGAACAGCGCCACAGATACGCAGTATTTT.

The CDR3 reads CASRRDVYEQYF. DNA of the CDR3: TGTGCCAGCCGGCGGGACGTCTACGAGCAGTACTTC. The V call is TRBV18, the J call TRBJ2-7; D possibly corresponds to TRBD2 (6 bases). Germline V gene lookup returns CDR1 KGHSH and CDR2 LQKENI. The V gene lost 8 bases and the J gene lost 3 bases, with 11 bases spanning the gap. This CDR3 spans 12 amino acids.

The chain is built from TRBV19 and TRBJ1-2; TRBD1 agrees at 12 bases. There are 14 residues in the CDR3. The junction had 4 bases not matched to a gene; V was cut back by 5 bases and J by 6 bases. Germline CDR1 is LNHDA and CDR2 is SQIVND (reference sequence). The CDR3 spells CASSWDRGHNGYTF. CDR3 nucleotide sequence: TGTGCCAGTAGTTGGGACAGGGGGCATAATGGCTACACCTTC.

V and J are TRBV30 and TRBJ2-2, with 8 bases that match TRBD2. With 2 bases clipped from V and 5 bases from J, the junction kept 4 bases outside the gene matches. CDR1 is GTSNPN, CDR2 SVGIG, per germline (reference sequence). The CDR3 spans 14 residues. In DNA form, the CDR3 reads TGTGCCTGGAGTCTAGCGGGCGGGACCGGGGAGCTGTTTTTT. It encodes CAWSLAGGTGELFF. The variable domain in full, with the rest retrieved from reference TRBV30 and TRBJ2-2, is SQTIHQWPATLVQPVGSPLSLECTVEGTSNPNLYWYRQAAGRGLQLLFYSVGIGQISSEVPQNLSASRPQDRQFILSSKKLLLSDSGFYLCAWSLAGGTGELFFGEGSRLTVL.

This clone appeared a few times. The CDR3 here is CASSFAGGNEQYF. The CDR3 DNA sequence: TGCGCCAGCAGCTTTGCGGGAGGAAACGAGCAGTACTTC. This chain uses TRBV5-1 with TRBJ2-7; 8 bases align to TRBD2. V was pared by 2 bases and J by 5 bases, with 3 bases of the junction left unmatched. CDR1 SGHRS and CDR2 YFSETQ come from the germline V gene. This CDR3 region has 13 residues.

V usage is TRBV2 and J usage is TRBJ1-5; maybe TRBD1 (5 bases). The germline CDR1 and CDR2 sequences are SNHLY and FYNNEI. The CDR3 runs to 14 residues. V lost 6 bases, J lost 6 bases, and 15 bases lay in between. CDR3 sequence reads: CASRVQGVTQPQHF. Here the CDR3 DNA reads TGTGCCAGCAGGGTTCAGGGCGTGACTCAGCCCCAGCATTTT.